The text below deals with one T cell receptor (beta chain). Its antigen is not identified. This sample was included in a study of OX40 agonist ivuxolimab in advanced cancers. Regarding the study as a whole: Determination of antigen specificity was not performed for the expanded peripheral T cells.

Measured with immunoSEQ multiplex PCR; TCRdb has only the in-frame clones, and not every one. This table holds 45,000 to 60,000 clones, around nine tenths found once. Germline CDR1 is LGHNA and CDR2 is YSLEER. The CDR3 is made up of 14 amino acids. Trimming removed 4 bases at V and 2 bases at J, with 12 bases between. The starting material was CD4+ or CD8+ T cells sorted from blood, obtained in a trial of the OX40 agonist ivuxolimab. The chain combines TRBV4-3 with TRBJ2-7; D remains unclear. The receptor's source is an adult with an advanced solid tumor such as melanoma, head and neck, liver or kidney cancer. The CDR3 DNA sequence: TGCGCCAGCAGCCGAGGCCTTCAAGCCTACGAGCAGTACTTC. Protein: CASSRGLQAYEQYF.